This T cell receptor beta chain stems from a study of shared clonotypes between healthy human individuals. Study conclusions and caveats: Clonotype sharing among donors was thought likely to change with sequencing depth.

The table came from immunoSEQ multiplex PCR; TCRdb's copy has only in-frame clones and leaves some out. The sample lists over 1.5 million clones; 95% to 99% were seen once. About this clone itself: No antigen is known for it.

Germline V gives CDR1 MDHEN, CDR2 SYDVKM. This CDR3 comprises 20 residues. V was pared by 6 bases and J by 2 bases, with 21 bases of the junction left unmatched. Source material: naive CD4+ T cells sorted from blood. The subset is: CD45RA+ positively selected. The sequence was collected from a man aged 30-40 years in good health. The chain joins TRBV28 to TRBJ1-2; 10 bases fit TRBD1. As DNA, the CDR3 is TGTGCCAGCAGCTCACCAGGAACGTCCGGGACAGGGGCCAAGAACTATGGCTACACCTTC. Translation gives CASSSPGTSGTGAKNYGYTF.